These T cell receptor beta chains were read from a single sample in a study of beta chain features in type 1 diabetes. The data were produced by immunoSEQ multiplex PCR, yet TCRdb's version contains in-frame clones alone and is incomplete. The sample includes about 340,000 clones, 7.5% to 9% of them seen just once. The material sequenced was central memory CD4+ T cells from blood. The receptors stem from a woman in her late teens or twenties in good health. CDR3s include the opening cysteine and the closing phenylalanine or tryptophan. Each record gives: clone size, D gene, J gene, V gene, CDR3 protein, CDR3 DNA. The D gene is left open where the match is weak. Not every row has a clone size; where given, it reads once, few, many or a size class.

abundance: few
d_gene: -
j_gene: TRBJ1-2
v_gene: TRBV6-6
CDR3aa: CASSSGSGNYGYTF
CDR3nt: TGTGCCAGCAGCTCCGGATCAGGAAACTATGGCTACACCTTC

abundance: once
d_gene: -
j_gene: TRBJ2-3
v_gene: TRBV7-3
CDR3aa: CASSRADTQYF
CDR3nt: TGTGCCAGCAGTCGAGCAGATACGCAGTATTTT

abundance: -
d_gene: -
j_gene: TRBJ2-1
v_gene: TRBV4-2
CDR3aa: CASSQDSGGGVEQFF
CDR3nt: TGTGCCAGCAGCCAAGATTCCGGCGGAGGGGTTGAGCAGTTCTTC

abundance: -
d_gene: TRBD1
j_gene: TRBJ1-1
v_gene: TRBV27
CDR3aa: CASRPGQENTEAFF
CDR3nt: TGTGCCAGCAGACCTGGACAGGAGAACACTGAAGCTTTCTTT

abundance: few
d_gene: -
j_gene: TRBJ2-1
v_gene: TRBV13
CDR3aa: CASSLGPQKNEQFF
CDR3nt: TGTGCCAGCAGCTTAGGCCCCCAGAAAAATGAGCAGTTCTTC

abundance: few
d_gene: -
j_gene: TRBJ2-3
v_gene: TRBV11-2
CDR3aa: CASRQQGRTQYF
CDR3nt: TGTGCCAGCAGGCAACAGGGACGTACGCAGTATTTT

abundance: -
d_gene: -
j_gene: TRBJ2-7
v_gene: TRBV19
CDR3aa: CASSPTRRHNEQYF
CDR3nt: TGTGCCAGTAGTCCGACTAGGCGTCACAACGAGCAGTACTTC

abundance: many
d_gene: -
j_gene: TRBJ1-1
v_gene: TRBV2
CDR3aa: CASTREDVAEAFF
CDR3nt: TGTGCCAGCACTCGGGAAGACGTGGCTGAAGCTTTCTTT

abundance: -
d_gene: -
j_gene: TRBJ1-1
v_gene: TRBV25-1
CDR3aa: CASRVGSNTEAFF
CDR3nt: TGTGCCAGCAGAGTCGGGTCTAACACTGAAGCTTTCTTT

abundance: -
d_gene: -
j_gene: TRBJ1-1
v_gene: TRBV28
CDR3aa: CASMVAGGSENTEAFF
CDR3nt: TGTGCCAGCATGGTGGCGGGGGGGTCCGAGAACACTGAAGCTTTCTTT

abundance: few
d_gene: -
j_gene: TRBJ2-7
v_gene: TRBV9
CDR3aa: CASSLRGGPYEQYF
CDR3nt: TGTGCCAGCAGCCTAAGGGGGGGCCCCTACGAGCAGTACTTC

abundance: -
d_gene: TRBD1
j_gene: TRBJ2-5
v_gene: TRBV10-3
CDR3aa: CAIVQTGDFRAGETQYF
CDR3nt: TGTGCCATCGTGCAGACAGGGGATTTTCGAGCGGGAGAGACCCAGTACTTC

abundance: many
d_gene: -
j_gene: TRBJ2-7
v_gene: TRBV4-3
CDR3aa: CASSQDLGTAAGEVRQYF
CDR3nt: TGCGCCAGCAGCCAAGATCTAGGTACAGCCGCCGGTGAGGTACGGCAGTACTTC

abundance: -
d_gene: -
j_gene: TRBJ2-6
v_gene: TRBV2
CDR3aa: CASSSPFGSGANVLTF
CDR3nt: TGTGCCAGCAGCTCCCCATTTGGGTCTGGGGCCAACGTCCTGACTTTC

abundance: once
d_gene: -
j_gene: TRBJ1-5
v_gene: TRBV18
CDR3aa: CASSAQGPGNQPQHF
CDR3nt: TGTGCCAGCTCAGCACAGGGACCGGGCAATCAGCCCCAGCATTTT

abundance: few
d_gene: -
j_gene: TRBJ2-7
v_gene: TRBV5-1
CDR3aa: CASRGSYEQYF
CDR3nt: TGCGCCAGCAGGGGGTCCTACGAGCAGTACTTC

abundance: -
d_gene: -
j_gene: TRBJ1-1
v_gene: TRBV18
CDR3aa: CASSPREDTEAFF
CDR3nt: TGTGCCAGCTCACCCCGGGAGGACACTGAAGCTTTCTTT

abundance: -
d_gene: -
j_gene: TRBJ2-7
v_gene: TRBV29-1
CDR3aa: CSVERGAREQYF
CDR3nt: TGCAGCGTTGAACGGGGGGCTCGGGAGCAGTACTTC

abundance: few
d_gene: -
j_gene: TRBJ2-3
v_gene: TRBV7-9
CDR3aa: CASTRDPSRTQYF
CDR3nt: TGTGCCAGCACTCGGGACCCTTCCCGTACGCAGTATTTT

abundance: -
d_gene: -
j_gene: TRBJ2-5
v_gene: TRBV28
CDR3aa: CASSLNVGETQYF
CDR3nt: TGTGCCAGCAGTTTGAACGTTGGGGAGACCCAGTACTTC

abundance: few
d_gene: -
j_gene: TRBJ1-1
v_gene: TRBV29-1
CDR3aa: CSVGQLNTEAFF
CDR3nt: TGCAGCGTCGGACAGTTGAACACTGAAGCTTTCTTT

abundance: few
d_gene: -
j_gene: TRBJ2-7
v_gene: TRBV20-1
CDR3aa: CSARSRVMDF
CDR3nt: TGCAGTGCTAGATCCAGGGTTATGGACTTC

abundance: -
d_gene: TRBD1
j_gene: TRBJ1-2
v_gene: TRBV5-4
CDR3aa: CASSLGQGVGYTF
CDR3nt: TGTGCCAGCAGCTTAGGACAGGGTGTTGGCTACACCTTC

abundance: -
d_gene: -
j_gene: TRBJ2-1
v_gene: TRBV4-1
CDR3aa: CASSHPYQPEQFF
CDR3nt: TGCGCCAGCAGCCACCCATATCAACCTGAGCAGTTCTTC

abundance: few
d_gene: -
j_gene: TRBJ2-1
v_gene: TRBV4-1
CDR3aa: CASSLRGELNNEQFF
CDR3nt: TGCGCCAGCAGCCTAAGGGGAGAGCTTAACAATGAGCAGTTCTTC

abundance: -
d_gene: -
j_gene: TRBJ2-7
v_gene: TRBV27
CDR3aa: CASRFSGSYEQYF
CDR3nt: TGTGCCAGCAGATTTAGCGGATCCTACGAGCAGTACTTC

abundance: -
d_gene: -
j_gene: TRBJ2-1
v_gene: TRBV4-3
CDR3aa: CASSHRLNNEQFF
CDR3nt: TGCGCCAGCAGCCACCGGCTGAACAATGAGCAGTTCTTC

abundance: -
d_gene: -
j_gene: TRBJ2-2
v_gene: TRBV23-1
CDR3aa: CASSHPELRGLKTGELFF
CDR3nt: TGCGCCAGCAGTCACCCCGAATTGCGAGGCCTGAAAACCGGGGAGCTGTTTTTT

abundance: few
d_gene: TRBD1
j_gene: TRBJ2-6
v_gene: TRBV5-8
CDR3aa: CASSLETGAGANVLTF
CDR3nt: TGTGCCAGCAGCCTTGAGACAGGGGCTGGGGCCAACGTCCTGACTTTC

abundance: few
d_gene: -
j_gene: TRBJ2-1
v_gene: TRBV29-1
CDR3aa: CSVISRYNEQFF
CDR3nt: TGCAGCGTTATTTCCCGATACAATGAGCAGTTCTTC

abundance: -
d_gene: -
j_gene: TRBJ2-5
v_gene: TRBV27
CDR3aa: CASSFRPPRLLTVGTETQYF
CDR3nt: TGTGCCAGCAGTTTTAGGCCCCCCCGTCTTTTGACAGTTGGGACAGAGACCCAGTACTTC

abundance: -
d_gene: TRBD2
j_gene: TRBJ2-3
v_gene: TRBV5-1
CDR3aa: CASSLRAGGPDTQYF
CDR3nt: TGCGCCAGCAGCTTGAGAGCGGGAGGGCCTGATACGCAGTATTTT

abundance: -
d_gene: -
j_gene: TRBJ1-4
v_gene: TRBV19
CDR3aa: CASSMDVALNEKLFF
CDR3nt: TGTGCCAGTAGTATGGACGTCGCACTTAATGAAAAACTGTTTTTT

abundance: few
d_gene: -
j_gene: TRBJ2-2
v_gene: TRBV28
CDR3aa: CASSLLLNRGGARRTGELFF
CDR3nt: TGTGCCAGCAGTTTGCTGCTGAACAGGGGAGGGGCAAGAAGGACCGGGGAGCTGTTTTTT

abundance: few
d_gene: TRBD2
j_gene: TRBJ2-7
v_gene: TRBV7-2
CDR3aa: CASSLATGRSYEQYF
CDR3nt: TGTGCCAGCAGCTTAGCGACCGGGAGGTCCTACGAGCAGTACTTC

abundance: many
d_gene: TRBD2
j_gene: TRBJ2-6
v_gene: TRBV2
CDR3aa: CASRRLAGGLLSGANVLTF
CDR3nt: TGTGCCAGCAGGCGACTAGCGGGAGGTCTTCTCTCTGGGGCCAACGTCCTGACTTTC

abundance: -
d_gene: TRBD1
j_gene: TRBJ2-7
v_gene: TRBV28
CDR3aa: CASSSDPGQGSEQYF
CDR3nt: TGTGCCAGCAGTTCCGATCCGGGACAGGGCAGCGAGCAGTACTTC

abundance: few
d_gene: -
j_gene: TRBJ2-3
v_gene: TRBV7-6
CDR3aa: CASSFTAVDTQYF
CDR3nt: TGTGCCAGCAGCTTTACGGCGGTGGATACGCAGTATTTT